Each of the 4 T cell receptor beta chains below was sequenced from the same sample in a study of Ad26.COV2.S vaccination and SARS-CoV-2 variants. Generated by immunoSEQ multiplex PCR, the TCRdb table keeps only in-frame clones and is missing some. The sample holds some 180,000 clones; around 85% are singletons and the top ten take 5% to 6.5%. The source was peripheral blood, collected after recovery from COVID-19. These receptors were taken from a human donor who had recovered from COVID-19.

J is TRBJ2-7 and V is TRBV11-1; no clear D. Per the germline V gene, CDR1 is SGHAT and CDR2 is FQDESV (reference sequence). Trimming removed 0 bases at V and 2 bases at J, with 14 bases between. The CDR3 has 16 amino acids. The CDR3 spells CASSLASQTRAYEQYF. For the CDR3, the DNA is TGTGCCAGCAGCTTAGCTTCACAAACTCGGGCCTACGAGCAGTACTTC. Variable domain in full (rest from reference TRBV11-1 and TRBJ2-7): EAEVAQSPRYKITEKSQAVAFWCDPISGHATLYWYRQILGQGPELLVQFQDESVVDDSQLPKDRFSAERLKGVDSTLKIQPAELGDSAMYLCASSLASQTRAYEQYFGPGTRLTVT.

The table lists this clone with a few counts. The V and J genes are TRBV11-2 and TRBJ2-7, with D tentatively TRBD2 (7 bases). CDR1 and CDR2 (germline): SGHAT, FQNNGV. Trimming took 1 base from V and 3 from J, leaving 10 bases between them. The CDR3 spans 14 residues. CDR3 sequence: CASSLGGGVYEQYF. The CDR3 DNA reads TGTGCCAGCAGCTTAGGAGGGGGGGTCTACGAGCAGTACTTC.

The chain uses TRBV5-1 and TRBJ1-6; 9 positions agree with TRBD1. J was trimmed by 10 bases and V by 4 bases; bases with no gene match: 6. This CDR3 spans 14 amino acids. Per the germline V gene, CDR1 is SGHRS and CDR2 is YFSETQ. CDR3 nucleotides: TGCGCCAGCAGCAAGGGACAGGGCGGGTCACCCCTCCACTTT. Protein product: CASSKGQGGSPLHF. The entire variable domain, with the rest obtained from reference TRBV5-1 and TRBJ1-6, is as follows: KAGVTQTPRYLIKTRGQQVTLSCSPISGHRSVSWYQQTPGQGLQFLFEYFSETQRNKGNFPGRFSGRQFSNSRSEMNVSTLELGDSALYLCASSKGQGGSPLHFGNGTRLTVT.

This rearrangement joins TRBV15 to TRBJ1-5; TRBD1 is a possible D gene (5 bases). CDR3 size: 17 residues. Deletions cut 0 bases from V and 2 bases from J, with 14 bases between. The germline CDR1 and CDR2 sequences are LNHNV and YYDKDF (reference sequence). This CDR3 reads CATSRDEGVWGNQPQHF. CDR3 nucleotide sequence: TGTGCCACCAGCAGAGATGAAGGGGTGTGGGGCAATCAGCCCCAGCATTTT.